A single sample is the source of the 29 T cell receptor beta chains below, sequenced in a study of blood T cells in healthy people across ages. A J-beta primer mix and a sample-barcoded 5' primer were used in a second PCR of about 7 to 11 cycles. TCRdb itself ran the 5' RACE reads through MiXCR, one entry per CDR3 protein. Here the sample spans hundreds of thousands of distinct CDR3 sequences, over 45% being singletons. Specimen: blood. The receptors come from a woman aged 55-69 years in good health.

The V and J genes are TRBV20-1 and TRBJ2-1; 7 bases agree with TRBD2. Trimming cost V 4 bases and J 3 bases; bases outside gene matches: 6. The CDR3 contains 14 residues. CDR1 and CDR2 from the germline V gene are DFQATT and SNEGSKA (reference sequence). The CDR3 DNA sequence: TGCAGTGCTATCACTAGCGTTATCTACAATGAGCAGTTCTTC. This encodes CSAITSVIYNEQFF.

This clonotype has just a few counts. The chain links TRBV7-2 to TRBJ2-5; possibly TRBD1 or TRBD2 for D (5 bases each). The CDR3 length is 16 residues. Germline V gene data show CDR1 as SGHTA and CDR2 as FQGNSA. The germline V and J ends were trimmed by 0 bases and 3 bases, with 14 bases remaining between them. CDR3 DNA sequence: TGTGCCAGCAGCTTAGCCGGGACGCGTGAAGAAGAGACCCAGTACTTC. Translation gives CASSLAGTREEETQYF. Complete variable domain (other parts from reference TRBV7-2 and TRBJ2-5): GAGVSQSPSNKVTEKGKDVELRCDPISGHTALYWYRQSLGQGLEFLIYFQGNSAPDKSGLPSDRFSAERTGGSVSTLTIQRTQQEDSAVYLCASSLAGTREEETQYFGPGTRLLVL.

This clonotype has a count of ten or more. The DNA for the CDR3 is TGTGCCATCAGTGATGGCAGGGATACAGATACGCAGTATTTT. Its protein product is CAISDGRDTDTQYF. The rearrangement links TRBV10-3 to TRBJ2-3, with D possibly matching TRBD1 (5 bases). The V and J ends lost 3 bases and 3 bases respectively, with 10 bases between them. The germline gives CDR1 ENHRY, CDR2 SYGVKD. This CDR3 contains 14 residues.

This sequence joins TRBV27 and TRBJ2-4, with no clear D. The V end was cut by 5 bases, the J end by 3 bases, with 17 bases between. There are 16 residues in the CDR3. Germline CDR1 reads MNHEY; CDR2 reads SMNVEV (reference sequence). The CDR3, as DNA: TGTGCCAGCAGTGTCAGACCGAGGTCGTACAAAAACATTCAGTACTTC. Amino acid sequence: CASSVRPRSYKNIQYF.

The gene calls are TRBV20-1 and TRBJ2-7; 13 bases are shared with TRBD2. The CDR3 is 14 amino acids. Germline CDR1 and CDR2: DFQATT and SNEGSKA (reference sequence). The V and J ends lost 3 bases and 7 bases, in that order; junction bases with no gene match: 6. In DNA form, the CDR3 reads TGCAGTGCTAGGACTAGCGGGAGGTGGGGAGAGCAGTACTTC. This codes for CSARTSGRWGEQYF.

This clonotype was picked up many times. The chain employs TRBV29-1 and TRBJ1-2; TRBD1 is a possible D gene (6 bases). Trimming took off 2 bases at V and 2 bases at J, with 12 bases between the two ends. Germline CDR1 SQVTM, CDR2 ANQGSEA. The CDR3 sequence is 14 residues long. CDR3 in amino acids: CSVEPAGANYGYTF. The CDR3 coding sequence is TGCAGCGTTGAACCGGCGGGGGCCAACTATGGCTACACCTTC. Supplemented by reference TRBV29-1 and TRBJ1-2, the full variable domain reads SAVISQKPSRDICQRGTSLTIQCQVDSQVTMMFWYRQQPGQSLTLIATANQGSEATYESGFVIDKFPISRPNLTFSTLTVSNMSPEDSSIYLCSVEPAGANYGYTFGSGTRLTVV.

This sequence joins TRBV5-1 and TRBJ2-1; TRBD2 matches at 12 bases. This CDR3 contains 16 residues. CDR1 SGHRS and CDR2 YFSETQ come from the germline V gene. The ends lost 2 bases at V and 8 bases at J; junction bases unmatched: 8. The CDR3 protein is CASSFLLAGGYDEQFF. CDR3 coding DNA: TGCGCCAGCAGCTTCCTACTAGCGGGAGGTTATGATGAGCAGTTCTTC.

In this sample, this clonotype turned up a few times. This chain connects TRBV6-6 to TRBJ2-7, with 10 bases fitting TRBD2. Germline V gene data show CDR1 as MNHNY and CDR2 as SVGAGI (reference sequence). V lost 0 bases to trimming and J lost 6 bases; unmatched junction nucleotides: 5. CDR3 length equals 15 residues. This CDR3 reads CASSYSILAGAEQYF. In DNA, the CDR3 is TGTGCCAGCAGTTACTCGATTCTAGCGGGAGCCGAGCAGTACTTC.

V is TRBV7-2 and J is TRBJ2-1, with 9 bases lining up with TRBD1. V shed 2 bases, J shed 4 bases, and the junction held 6 bases outside the gene matches. Germline-derived CDR1 and CDR2 are SGHTA and FQGNSA. CDR3 length: 16 amino acids. CDR3 DNA: TGTGCCAGCAGCTTAAAATCGACAGGGGGGTACAATGAGCAGTTCTTC. Translating it yields CASSLKSTGGYNEQFF.

The chain joins TRBV11-3 to TRBJ2-5; 8 positions match TRBD1. The V gene's germline CDR1 is SGHNT and CDR2 YENEEA. This CDR3 contains 17 residues. Losses at the gene ends were 2 bases for V and 4 bases for J; bases not matched to a gene: 12. The CDR3 DNA follows: TGTGCCAGCAGCTTATCATCGGGCAGGGGGCTAGGAGAGACCCAGTACTTC. This encodes CASSLSSGRGLGETQYF.

The rearrangement joins TRBV4-2 to TRBJ2-1; TRBD2 matches at 10 bases. The J call may be wrong; the DNA end is better matched by TRBJ2-7. This CDR3 spans 17 amino acids. Germline CDR1 is LGHNA and CDR2 is YNFKEQ. DNA for the CDR3: TGTGCCAGCAGCCAAGATCCTAGCGGGAGTTGGTACAATGAGCAGTACTTC. Amino acid sequence: CASSQDPSGSWYNEQYF.

V is TRBV7-2 and J is TRBJ1-1, with TRBD1 as a possible D gene (6 bases). The germline CDR1 and CDR2 sequences are SGHTA and FQGNSA. There are 15 residues in the CDR3. V lost 5 bases and J 1 base, leaving 14 bases between the germline ends. CDR3 protein: CASSTGIGRNTEAFF. Here the CDR3 DNA reads TGTGCCAGCAGCACAGGGATTGGGCGGAACACTGAAGCTTTCTTT. The complete variable domain, with remaining parts taken from reference TRBV7-2 and TRBJ1-1, reads GAGVSQSPSNKVTEKGKDVELRCDPISGHTALYWYRQSLGQGLEFLIYFQGNSAPDKSGLPSDRFSAERTGGSVSTLTIQRTQQEDSAVYLCASSTGIGRNTEAFFGQGTRLTVV.

The table lists this clonotype with a few counts. CDR3 amino acids: CASSSLAGSNEQYF. The DNA for the CDR3 is TGTGCCAGCAGCTCACTAGCGGGATCCAACGAGCAGTACTTC. The rearrangement links TRBV7-2 to TRBJ2-5; 10 bases line up with TRBD2. The last part of the DNA fits TRBJ2-7 better; the J call may be wrong. Germline assignment: CDR1 SGHTA and CDR2 FQGNSA. CDR3 length: 14 amino acids.

To note about this clonotype: The germline gene is not matched at one end of the junction; a read error may be the cause. The chain couples TRBV11-2 to TRBJ2-5, with unresolved D. Per germline, CDR1 SGHAT and CDR2 FQNNGV. The CDR3 has 15 amino acids. CDR3 amino acids: CAGSPQGGYQETQYF. For the CDR3, the DNA is TGTGCCGGCAGCCCCCAAGGCGGCTACCAAGAGACCCAGTACTTC.

This clonotype was seen only a few times. The chain couples TRBV7-9 to TRBJ1-6; D is uncertain. V gave up 11 bases and J gave up 6 bases, with 11 bases separating them. The CDR3 covers 12 residues. Germline V gene data show CDR1 as SEHNR and CDR2 as FQNEAQ (reference sequence). This chain's CDR3 is CAGGRINSPLHF. The CDR3 nucleotides read TGTGCCGGAGGAAGAATTAATTCACCCCTCCACTTT.

This clonotype was picked up a small number of times. The rearrangement uses TRBV28 and TRBJ2-1, with 10 nucleotides matching TRBD1. The CDR3 runs 12 residues. The germline V gene has CDR1 MDHEN and CDR2 SYDVKM. V lost 3 bases, J lost 15 bases, and 5 bases stayed unmatched. CDR3: CASSFPGQGLFF. In DNA form, the CDR3 reads TGTGCCAGCAGTTTCCCGGGACAGGGGTTGTTCTTC.

This clonotype was observed a few times. The chain joins TRBV2 to TRBJ2-1, with 9 positions matching TRBD1. Germline lookup yields CDR1 SNHLY and CDR2 FYNNEI. V was pared by 6 bases and J by 7 bases, with 10 bases of the junction left unmatched. The length of the CDR3 is 15 residues. CDR3 DNA: TGTGCCAGCAGGAACGACAGGGGGGTTCCGAATGAGCAGTTCTTC. It specifies CASRNDRGVPNEQFF.

The rearrangement joins TRBV7-8 to TRBJ1-6; tentatively, D is TRBD1 (5 bases). Trimming stripped 5 bases from V and 0 bases from J, with 20 bases between. There are 19 residues in the CDR3. CDR1 and CDR2 (germline): SGHVS, FQNEAQ. CDR3 loop: CASSPQTVPGGSYNSPLHF. The CDR3 DNA reads TGTGCCAGCAGCCCTCAGACAGTACCTGGAGGCTCCTATAATTCACCCCTCCACTTT.

The rearrangement joins TRBV5-5 to TRBJ2-5, with 14 positions matching TRBD2. Germline V gene sequence: CDR1 SGHKS, CDR2 YYEKEE (reference sequence). The CDR3 loop spans 17 amino acids. Unmatched junction bases numbered 9, after V lost 4 bases and J lost 4 bases. The CDR3 sequence is CASSPGLAGGFGETQYF. CDR3 DNA sequence: TGTGCCAGCAGCCCCGGACTAGCGGGAGGTTTTGGAGAGACCCAGTACTTC.

This clonotype occurred a few times. A much larger clone lies one base from this, so it may be a read error. V and J are TRBV27 and TRBJ2-4; 7 positions match TRBD1. The V gene's germline CDR1 is MNHEY and CDR2 SMNVEV (reference sequence). V was clipped by 2 bases and J by 13 bases; unmatched bases: 17. This CDR3 spans 16 amino acids. This CDR3 reads CASSLRGLDRTNEQYF. CDR3 bases: TGTGCCAGCAGTTTAAGGGGGCTAGATAGGACAAATGAGCAGTACTTC.

This clonotype was counted between two and nine times. The V gene is TRBV12-3 or TRBV12-4, the J gene TRBJ2-5; D gene ambiguous. Trimming took 5 bases from V and 5 from J, leaving 12 bases between them. The CDR3 covers 13 residues. CDR3 DNA sequence: TGTGCCAGCAGTGATCGGCCCCGGGAGACCCAGTACTTC. This codes for CASSDRPRETQYF.

In nucleotides, the CDR3 is TGTGCCAGCAGCCTAGGTCGGACAGGGAGCATCTATGGCTACACCTTC. It codes for CASSLGRTGSIYGYTF. V is TRBV3-1 and J is TRBJ1-2; 8 bases fit TRBD1. The V and J ends lost 4 bases and 4 bases, in that order; junction bases with no gene match: 11. CDR1 and CDR2 (germline): LGHDT, YNNKEL (reference sequence). CDR3 length: 16 amino acids.

The sample holds many counts of this clonotype. The genes are TRBV7-2 and TRBJ1-2; 7 positions agree with TRBD1. Trimming took 4 bases from V and 0 from J; bases not matched to a gene: 8. This CDR3 comprises 16 residues. CDR1 SGHTA and CDR2 FQGNSA come from the germline V gene. The CDR3 region is CASSSPDRAPNYGYTF. The CDR3 coding sequence is TGTGCCAGCAGCTCCCCCGACAGGGCCCCTAACTATGGCTACACCTTC. Drawing the rest from reference TRBV7-2 and TRBJ1-2, the complete variable domain is GAGVSQSPSNKVTEKGKDVELRCDPISGHTALYWYRQSLGQGLEFLIYFQGNSAPDKSGLPSDRFSAERTGGSVSTLTIQRTQQEDSAVYLCASSSPDRAPNYGYTFGSGTRLTVV.

The rearrangement links TRBV6-1 to TRBJ2-7, with TRBD2 as a possible D gene (6 bases). With 7 bases removed from V and 4 bases from J, the gap between germline ends came to 11 bases. This CDR3 is built from 12 residues. Germline values: CDR1 MNHNS, CDR2 SASEGT. This chain's CDR3 is CASMEGRYEQYF. The CDR3 bases are TGTGCCAGCATGGAGGGGAGGTACGAGCAGTACTTC.

This rearrangement joins TRBV6-2 or TRBV6-3 to TRBJ2-3; 10 nucleotides line up with TRBD2. With 3 bases clipped from V and 2 bases from J, the junction kept 2 bases outside the gene matches. CDR1 is MNHEY and CDR2 is SVGEGT in the germline V gene. The CDR3 loop spans 15 amino acids. Here the CDR3 reads CASSYLAGDTDTQYF. The CDR3 DNA reads TGTGCCAGCAGTTATCTAGCGGGAGACACAGATACGCAGTATTTT.

This clonotype has only a few counts. The chain joins TRBV29-1 to TRBJ2-3, with 10 nucleotides matching TRBD1. The trim removed 5 bases at V and 1 base at J, leaving 6 bases unmatched. From germline, CDR1 is SQVTM and CDR2 ANQGSEA. This CDR3 is 15 amino acids long. This CDR3 is CSVLSGTGGTDTQYF. Here the CDR3 DNA reads TGCAGCGTTTTGAGTGGGACAGGGGGCACAGATACGCAGTATTTT.

The V call is TRBV20-1, the J call TRBJ2-3; TRBD2 matches at 12 bases. There are 13 residues in the CDR3. Germline-derived CDR1 and CDR2 are DFQATT and SNEGSKA (reference sequence). V trimming: 7 bases; J trimming: 6 bases; junction bases outside the gene matches: 5. CDR3 in amino acids: CSGSSGRVDTQYF. The CDR3 DNA follows: TGCAGTGGGTCTAGCGGGAGGGTCGATACGCAGTATTTT.

This clonotype was counted between two and nine times. The V call is TRBV7-9, the J call TRBJ2-7; TRBD1 or TRBD2 may be the D gene (5 bases each). The CDR3 consists of 10 residues. Trimming shortened V by 8 bases and J by 3 bases, and 5 bases separated the two germline ends. Germline lookup yields CDR1 SEHNR and CDR2 FQNEAQ (reference sequence). CDR3 loop: CASGGYEQYF. The CDR3 coding sequence is TGTGCCAGCGGGGGCTACGAGCAGTACTTC.

This clonotype appeared a few times. The genes are TRBV4-3 and TRBJ1-2; unclear D gene. The CDR3 contains 13 residues. V was pared by 0 bases and J by 10 bases, with 12 bases between. Germline CDR1 reads LGHNA; CDR2 reads YSLEER. For the CDR3, the DNA is TGCGCCAGCAGCCAAGATAAATTGACGCCCTACACCTTC. It translates to CASSQDKLTPYTF.